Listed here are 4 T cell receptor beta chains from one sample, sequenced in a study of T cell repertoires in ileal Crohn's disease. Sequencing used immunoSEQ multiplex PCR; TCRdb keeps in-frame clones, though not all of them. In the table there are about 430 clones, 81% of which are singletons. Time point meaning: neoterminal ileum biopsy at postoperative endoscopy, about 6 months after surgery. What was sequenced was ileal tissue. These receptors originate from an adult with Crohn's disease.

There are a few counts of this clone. The CDR3 region has the DNA TGTGCCAGCAGTGAAGCCGGGGTGGAGGACGAGCAGTACGTC. Protein sequence: CASSEAGVEDEQYV. The rearrangement joins TRBV2 to TRBJ2-7; a weak D match, TRBD2 (5 bases). Trimming cost V 0 bases and J 5 bases, with 11 bases left between them. The V gene's germline CDR1 is SNHLY and CDR2 FYNNEI. The CDR3 runs to 14 residues.

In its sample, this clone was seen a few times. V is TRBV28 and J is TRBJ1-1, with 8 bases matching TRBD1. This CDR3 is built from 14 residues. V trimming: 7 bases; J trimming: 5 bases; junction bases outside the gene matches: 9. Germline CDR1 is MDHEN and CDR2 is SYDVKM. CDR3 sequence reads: CASTLDRARTEAFF. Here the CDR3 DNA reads TGTGCCAGCACCTTGGACAGGGCGAGGACTGAAGCTTTCTTT.

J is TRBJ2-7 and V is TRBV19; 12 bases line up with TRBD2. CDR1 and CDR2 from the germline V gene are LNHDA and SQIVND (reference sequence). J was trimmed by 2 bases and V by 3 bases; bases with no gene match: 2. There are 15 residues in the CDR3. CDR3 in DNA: TGTGCCAGTAGTATCGGACTAGCGGGAACCTACGAGCAGTACTTC. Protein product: CASSIGLAGTYEQYF.

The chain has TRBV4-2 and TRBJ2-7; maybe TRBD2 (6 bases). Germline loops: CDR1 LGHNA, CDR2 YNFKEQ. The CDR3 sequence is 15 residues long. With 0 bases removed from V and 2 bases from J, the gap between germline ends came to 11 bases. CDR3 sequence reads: CASSQERRGPYEQYF. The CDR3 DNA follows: TGTGCCAGCAGCCAAGAGAGGAGGGGTCCCTACGAGCAGTACTTC.